One and the same sample provided the 20 T cell receptor beta chains below, sequenced in a study of T cell responses to AZD1222 COVID-19 vaccine. Sequencing used immunoSEQ multiplex PCR; TCRdb keeps in-frame clones, though not all of them. This sample carries roughly 130,000 clones, 85% to 95% of them seen once, and the ten largest clones take roughly 6.6%. This material consisted of peripheral blood, taken on day 0 of AZD1222 vaccination. Receptors were obtained from an adult in good health.

The genes are TRBV5-1 and TRBJ2-1; possible D gene TRBD2, 5 bases. V shed 1 base and J shed 1 base, with 12 bases lying between them. Germline V gene sequence: CDR1 SGHRS, CDR2 YFSETQ. The CDR3 is 16 residues long. Here the CDR3 DNA reads TGCGCCAGCAGCTTGCGCGCGACGGGGTCCTACAATGAGCAGTTCTTC. Residues: CASSLRATGSYNEQFF.

The chain combines TRBV28 with TRBJ1-1; D call uncertain. Trimming cost V 8 bases and J 5 bases, with 12 bases left between them. CDR1 MDHEN and CDR2 SYDVKM come from the germline V gene. There are 12 residues in the CDR3. The CDR3 DNA is TGTGCCAGCGGACCCGAGGGTACTGAAGCTTTCTTT. Residues: CASGPEGTEAFF.

The rearrangement links TRBV19 to TRBJ2-3, with TRBD2 matching 9 bases. CDR1 and CDR2 from the germline V gene are LNHDA and SQIVND (reference sequence). J lost 1 base, V lost 5 bases, and 13 bases had no gene match. The CDR3 loop spans 18 amino acids. CDR3 sequence reads: CASSPRPGSGSGTDTQYF. CDR3 DNA: TGTGCCAGTAGTCCCCGACCGGGTAGCGGGAGTGGCACAGATACGCAGTATTTT.

The V gene is TRBV30, the J gene TRBJ2-2; 7 bases are shared with TRBD1. The CDR3 consists of 15 residues. CDR1 is GTSNPN and CDR2 is SVGIG in the germline V gene (reference sequence). After removal of 2 bases from V and 4 bases from J, the junction contained 7 bases not matched to a gene. The CDR3 spells CAWSRGGASTGELFF. CDR3 sequence (DNA): TGTGCCTGGAGTCGAGGGGGCGCCAGCACCGGGGAGCTGTTTTTT.

The chain recombines TRBV24-1 with TRBJ2-3; either TRBD1 or TRBD2 may fit D (6 bases each). The germline V gene has CDR1 KGHDR and CDR2 SFDVKD. With 1 base removed from V and 5 bases from J, the gap between germline ends came to 12 bases. The CDR3 is 15 residues long. DNA for the CDR3: TGTGCCACCAGTGATTTTAACGGGGGCCAAGATACGCAGTATTTT. It translates to CATSDFNGGQDTQYF.

A note on this clone: The junction differs from germline at one of its ends, possibly a read error. The chain recombines TRBV27 with TRBJ1-1; possible D gene TRBD1, 6 bases. Germline-derived CDR1 and CDR2 are MNHEY and SMNVEV (reference sequence). There are 16 residues in the CDR3. CDR3 sequence: CASSFRGQGLKTEAFF. The CDR3 nucleotides are TGTGCCAGCAGTTTCAGGGGCCAGGGTTTGAAAACTGAAGCTTTCTTT.

V and J are TRBV3-1 (or the pseudogene TRBV3-2) and TRBJ1-2, with 8 bases that match TRBD1. The V and J ends lost 4 bases and 4 bases, in that order; junction bases with no gene match: 17. Germline V gene data show CDR1 as LGHDT and CDR2 as YNNKEL (reference sequence). The CDR3 is 18 residues long. The CDR3 reads CASSPSPGAGGTVYGYTF. The CDR3 DNA sequence: TGTGCCAGCAGCCCATCACCCGGGGCAGGGGGCACCGTCTATGGCTACACCTTC.

The gene calls are TRBV5-1 and TRBJ1-2, with TRBD1 identical over 8 bases. This CDR3 region has 18 residues. V shed 4 bases, J shed 2 bases, and the junction held 16 bases outside the gene matches. Germline V gene lookup returns CDR1 SGHRS and CDR2 YFSETQ. The CDR3 DNA is TGCGCCAGCAGCCCCGGACAGGGTCAAGTATTTTCGAACTATGGCTACACCTTC. It yields the protein CASSPGQGQVFSNYGYTF. Using reference TRBV5-1 and TRBJ1-2 for the parts outside the CDR3, the full variable domain is KAGVTQTPRYLIKTRGQQVTLSCSPISGHRSVSWYQQTPGQGLQFLFEYFSETQRNKGNFPGRFSGRQFSNSRSEMNVSTLELGDSALYLCASSPGQGQVFSNYGYTFGSGTRLTVV.

This clone was recorded once. The rearrangement links TRBV27 to TRBJ2-7, with D possibly being TRBD1 or TRBD2 (5 bases each). This CDR3 is built from 14 residues. Trimming cost V 3 bases and J 2 bases, with 11 bases left between them. Germline values: CDR1 MNHEY, CDR2 SMNVEV (reference sequence). The CDR3 DNA is TGTGCCAGCAGTTTTGGGCAGGGACCCTACGAGCAGTACTTC. This sequence encodes CASSFGQGPYEQYF.

J is TRBJ2-7 and V is TRBV7-9, with TRBD2 matching over 9 bases. The CDR3 runs 15 residues. V lost 7 bases, J lost 4 bases, and 11 bases stayed unmatched. Germline V gene sequence: CDR1 SEHNR, CDR2 FQNEAQ (reference sequence). The CDR3 nucleotides read TGTGCCAGCATCTCGAGGGGTAGCGGGAGTTACGAGCAGTACTTC. It translates to CASISRGSGSYEQYF.

The chain employs TRBV9 and TRBJ2-1; 8 bases fit TRBD2. The length of the CDR3 is 16 residues. V lost 4 bases to trimming and J lost 6 bases; unmatched junction nucleotides: 12. Germline V gene data show CDR1 as SGDLS and CDR2 as YYNGEE. The CDR3 is CASSPMLAGLSNEQFF. The CDR3 bases are TGTGCCAGCAGCCCCATGTTAGCGGGATTATCCAATGAGCAGTTCTTC.

The V call is TRBV27, the J call TRBJ1-3; D gene unclear. Germline loops: CDR1 MNHEY, CDR2 SMNVEV (reference sequence). There are 15 residues in the CDR3. V lost 6 bases and J 0 bases, leaving 12 bases between the germline ends. In nucleotides, the CDR3 is TGTGCCAGCAGCTTACAGCCGAGCTCTGGAAACACCATATATTTT. It codes for CASSLQPSSGNTIYF.

Regarding this clone: Compared with germline, one end of the junction differs, possibly owing to a read error. The chain has TRBV28 and TRBJ2-7, with 7 bases lining up with TRBD2. Germline loops: CDR1 MDHEN, CDR2 SYDVKM. This CDR3 has 12 residues. The CDR3 loop is CASSLSAGVTDF. The CDR3 DNA sequence: TGTGCCAGCAGTTTAAGTGCGGGAGTCACGGACTTC.

This clone appeared a single time. This chain uses TRBV28 with TRBJ2-1, with 9 bases identical to TRBD1. CDR3 length: 14 amino acids. The junction had 10 bases not matched to a gene; V was cut back by 7 bases and J by 9 bases. Germline CDR1 MDHEN, CDR2 SYDVKM. CDR3 region: CASTVRDRVVEQFF. Here the CDR3 DNA reads TGTGCCAGCACCGTCCGGGACAGGGTGGTTGAGCAGTTCTTC.

V and J are TRBV28 and TRBJ1-1; D gene unclear. Germline V gene lookup returns CDR1 MDHEN and CDR2 SYDVKM. The CDR3 has 11 residues. Trimming pared 2 bases from V and 11 bases from J, leaving 9 bases between. The CDR3 sequence: CASSLGPAAFF. In nucleotides, the CDR3 is TGTGCCAGCAGTTTAGGCCCTGCTGCTTTCTTT.

CDR3 loop: CASSEPGQPYEQYF. The CDR3 DNA follows: TGTGCCAGCAGTGAACCGGGACAGCCCTACGAGCAGTACTTC. The V call is TRBV6-1, the J call TRBJ2-7; 7 bases are shared with TRBD1. The germline gives CDR1 MNHNS, CDR2 SASEGT. With 2 bases clipped from V and 2 bases from J, the junction kept 3 bases outside the gene matches. CDR3 length: 14 residues.

V usage is TRBV10-2 and J usage is TRBJ1-5; D not certain. Trimming removed 2 bases from V and 4 bases from J, with 15 bases in between. Germline assignment: CDR1 WSHSY and CDR2 SAAADI. This CDR3 is built from 16 residues. The CDR3 sequence is CASSEGIRLPNQPQHF. The CDR3 DNA follows: TGCGCCAGCAGTGAGGGTATCAGGCTCCCTAATCAGCCCCAGCATTTT.

The rearrangement joins TRBV7-6 to TRBJ2-2; 8 positions agree with TRBD2. CDR3 size: 16 residues. J lost 4 bases, V lost 1 base, and 5 bases had no gene match. Germline V lookup: CDR1 SGHVS, CDR2 FNYEAQ. The CDR3 DNA reads TGTGCCAGCAGCTTAGGAGTAGCGGGAACCACCGGGGAGCTGTTTTTT. Amino acids: CASSLGVAGTTGELFF.

This rearrangement joins TRBV6-5 to TRBJ1-1, with 8 positions matching TRBD1. CDR1 is MNHEY and CDR2 is SVGAGI in the germline V gene. Germline trimming cut 6 bases from V and 1 base from J; bases unmatched to any gene: 7. The CDR3 has 15 amino acids. CDR3 nucleotide sequence: TGTGCCAGCAGCCCGGACAGGGAGGCGAACACTGAAGCTTTCTTT. The encoded protein is CASSPDREANTEAFF.

As for this clone: The sample holds other DNA sequences that translate to the same CDR3. The chain carries TRBV7-2 and TRBJ2-1; 9 positions agree with TRBD2. The CDR3 is made up of 15 amino acids. Losses at the gene ends were 6 bases for V and 0 bases for J; bases not matched to a gene: 3. The germline V gene has CDR1 SGHTA and CDR2 FQGNSA. The CDR3 nucleotides are TGTGCCAGCAGTTTTAGCGGGAGCTCCTACAATGAGCAGTTCTTC. Translated: CASSFSGSSYNEQFF. The variable domain in full, with the rest retrieved from reference TRBV7-2 and TRBJ2-1, is GAGVSQSPSNKVTEKGKDVELRCDPISGHTALYWYRQSLGQGLEFLIYFQGNSAPDKSGLPSDRFSAERTGGSVSTLTIQRTQQEDSAVYLCASSFSGSSYNEQFFGPGTRLTVL.